This T cell receptor (beta chain) was sequenced in a study of T cells in Graves' hyperthyroidism and ophthalmopathy. V shed 2 bases and J 0 bases; nucleotides not matched to a gene: 4. Germline-derived CDR1 and CDR2 are SGHAT and FQNNGV. The CDR3 totals 15 residues. The sample holds many counts of this clonotype. The CDR3 regions of TCR beta were amplified from RNA transcripts. The HTBI primer set drove a first-round RT-PCR of the TCR CDR3. TCRdb called the multiplex PCR reads again in MiXCR, with one record for every CDR3 protein. Of about 690,000 distinct CDR3 sequences listed, roughly 17% are singletons.

This clonotype was sampled from a man aged 50 to 60 with Graves' hyperthyroidism. The sample taken for sequencing was blood. The rearrangement links TRBV11-2 to TRBJ2-7; TRBD1 agrees at 7 bases. The CDR3 region is CASSLRDSLSYEQYF. CDR3 nucleotide sequence: TGTGCCAGCAGCTTACGGGACAGCCTCTCCTACGAGCAGTACTTC.